This T cell receptor (beta chain) was captured in a study of patients and donors after allogeneic stem cell transplantation. The CDR3 loop spans 13 amino acids. Germline V gene sequence: CDR1 DFQATT, CDR2 SNEGSKA (reference sequence). The V and J ends lost 0 bases and 3 bases respectively, with 8 bases between them. Each CDR3 protein is one row after TCRdb ran MiXCR on the RT-PCR reads. The repertoire holds some 90,000 distinct CDR3 sequences, with approximately 49% as singletons. The clonotype was recovered from a human donor who was either an allogeneic HSCT recipient or a stem cell or donor lymphocyte infusion donor (not recorded which). It is not recorded whose cells these are; they may come from a transplant donor. The chain uses TRBV20-1 and TRBJ1-2, with D maybe TRBD1 (5 bases). The specimen was blood, either unsorted or a sorted T cell fraction (not recorded which). The CDR3, as DNA: TGCAGTGCTAGAGATGGGGCGGACTATGGCTACACCTTC. It codes for CSARDGADYGYTF.